This TCR beta chain stems from a study of blood T cell repertoires in COVID-19. After removal of 4 bases from V and 6 bases from J, the junction contained 9 bases not matched to a gene. CDR3 length: 15 residues. The germline CDR1 and CDR2 sequences are SQVTM and ANQGSEA. This clone was observed a single time. The data were produced by immunoSEQ multiplex PCR, yet TCRdb's version contains in-frame clones alone and is incomplete. This sample carries about 140,000 clones, around 86% of them seen once, and the ten largest clones take roughly 8%. The chain employs TRBV29-1 and TRBJ1-4; 9 bases are shared with TRBD1. The receptor was isolated from a human donor in a cohort sampled during active COVID-19. The material sequenced was peripheral blood. The CDR3 bases are TGCAGCGTTGGCCTTCCGGGACAGGGTTATGAAAAACTGTTTTTT. Translation gives CSVGLPGQGYEKLFF.